This T cell receptor (beta chain) was sequenced in a study of shared clonotypes between healthy human individuals. Study results and limitations: Rarefaction showed sorted-subset sequencing was incomplete despite large depth.

The repertoire was sequenced with immunoSEQ multiplex PCR; TCRdb's copy has only in-frame clones and lacks some. The table lists just over 2,000,000 clones, roughly 94% of them singletons. Germline V gene data show CDR1 as PRHDT and CDR2 as FYEKMQ (reference sequence). The CDR3 is made up of 13 amino acids. Between the trimmed V and J ends, which lost 4 bases and 3 bases, there was a span of 10 bases. With regard to this clone: Its antigen is currently unknown.

CD45RO-negative CD8 cells positively selected for CCR7 made up the naive population, which excluded terminally differentiated effector memory CD45RA+ cells. V usage is TRBV13 and J usage is TRBJ2-7, with unresolved D. The TCR originated in a young man in good health. The sample consisted of naive CD8+ T cells sorted from blood. CDR3 sequence reads: CASSSLLSYEQYF. The CDR3 DNA follows: TGTGCCAGCAGCTCGCTCCTGAGCTACGAGCAGTACTTC.